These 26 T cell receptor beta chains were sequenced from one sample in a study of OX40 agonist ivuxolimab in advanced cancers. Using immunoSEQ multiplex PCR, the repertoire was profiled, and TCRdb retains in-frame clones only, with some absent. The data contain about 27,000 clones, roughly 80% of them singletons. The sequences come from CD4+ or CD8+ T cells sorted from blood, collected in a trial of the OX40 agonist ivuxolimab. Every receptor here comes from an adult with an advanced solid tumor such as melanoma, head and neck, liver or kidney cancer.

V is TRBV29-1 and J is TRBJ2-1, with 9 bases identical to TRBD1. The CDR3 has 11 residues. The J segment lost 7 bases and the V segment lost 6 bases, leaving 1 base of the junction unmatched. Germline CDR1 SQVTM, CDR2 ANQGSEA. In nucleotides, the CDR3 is TGCAGCGTAGACAGGGGGAATGAGCAGTTCTTC. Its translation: CSVDRGNEQFF.

The CDR3 DNA is TGTGCCAGCAGCTCGGACAGGGTAAAGACCTACGAGCAGTACTTC. Translated, it gives CASSSDRVKTYEQYF. The chain carries TRBV7-9 and TRBJ2-7; TRBD1 agrees at 8 bases. The CDR3 runs 15 residues. The V and J ends lost 4 bases and 2 bases, in that order; junction bases with no gene match: 7. Per the germline V gene, CDR1 is SEHNR and CDR2 is FQNEAQ (reference sequence).

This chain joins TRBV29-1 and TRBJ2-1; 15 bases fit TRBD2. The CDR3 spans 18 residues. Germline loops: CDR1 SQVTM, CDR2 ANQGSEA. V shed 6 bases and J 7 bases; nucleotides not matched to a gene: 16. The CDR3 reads CSVNGLAGGPLVGNEQFF. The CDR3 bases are TGCAGCGTCAATGGACTAGCGGGAGGGCCGTTGGTTGGTAATGAGCAGTTCTTC.

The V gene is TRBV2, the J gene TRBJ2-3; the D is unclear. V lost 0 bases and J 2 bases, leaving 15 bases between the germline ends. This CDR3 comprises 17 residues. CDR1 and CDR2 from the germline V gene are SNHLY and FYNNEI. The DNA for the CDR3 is TGTGCCAGCAGTGAAGCGGGTCTGGGCTGGCTCACAGATACGCAGTATTTT. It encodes CASSEAGLGWLTDTQYF.

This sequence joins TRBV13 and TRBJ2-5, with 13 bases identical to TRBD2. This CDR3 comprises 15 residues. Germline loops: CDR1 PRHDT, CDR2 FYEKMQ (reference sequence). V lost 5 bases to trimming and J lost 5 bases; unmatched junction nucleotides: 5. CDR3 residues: CASSKGLAGSETQYF. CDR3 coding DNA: TGTGCCAGCAGCAAGGGACTAGCGGGGAGTGAGACCCAGTACTTC.

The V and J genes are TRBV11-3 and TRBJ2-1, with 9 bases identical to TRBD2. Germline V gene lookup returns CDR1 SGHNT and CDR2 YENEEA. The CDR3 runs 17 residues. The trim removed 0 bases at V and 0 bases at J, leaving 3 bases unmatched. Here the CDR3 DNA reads TGTGCCAGCAGCTTAGATTTTAGCGGGAGCTCCTACAATGAGCAGTTCTTC. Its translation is CASSLDFSGSSYNEQFF.

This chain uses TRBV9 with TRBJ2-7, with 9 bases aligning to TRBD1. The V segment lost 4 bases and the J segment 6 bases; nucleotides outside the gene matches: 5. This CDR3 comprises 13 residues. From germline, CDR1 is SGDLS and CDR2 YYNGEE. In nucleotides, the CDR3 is TGTGCCAGCAGCCCATGGGGACAGGGCGAGCAGTACTTC. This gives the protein CASSPWGQGEQYF.

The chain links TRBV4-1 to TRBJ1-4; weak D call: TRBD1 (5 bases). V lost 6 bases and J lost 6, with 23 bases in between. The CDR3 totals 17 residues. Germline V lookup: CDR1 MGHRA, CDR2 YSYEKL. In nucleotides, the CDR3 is TGCGCCAGCAGTCCAGCCTTCGGGGGTCAGGAGTATGAAAAACTGTTTTTT. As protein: CASSPAFGGQEYEKLFF.

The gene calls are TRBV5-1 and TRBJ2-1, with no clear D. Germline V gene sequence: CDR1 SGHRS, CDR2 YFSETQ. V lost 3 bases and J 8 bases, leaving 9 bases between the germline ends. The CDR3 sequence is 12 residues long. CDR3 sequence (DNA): TGCGCCAGCAGCTGGCCGGTCGATGAGCAGTTCTTC. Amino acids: CASSWPVDEQFF.

CDR3 sequence: CASSSHRGINTGELFF. Here the CDR3 DNA reads TGTGCCAGCAGCTCCCACAGGGGAATTAACACCGGGGAGCTGTTTTTT. The genes are TRBV11-1 and TRBJ2-2, with 7 bases fitting TRBD1. Trimming took 4 bases from V and 2 from J; bases not matched to a gene: 7. CDR1 and CDR2 from the germline V gene are SGHAT and FQDESV (reference sequence). The CDR3 runs 16 residues. The whole variable domain, filled in from reference TRBV11-1 and TRBJ2-2, reads EAEVAQSPRYKITEKSQAVAFWCDPISGHATLYWYRQILGQGPELLVQFQDESVVDDSQLPKDRFSAERLKGVDSTLKIQPAELGDSAMYLCASSSHRGINTGELFFGEGSRLTVL.

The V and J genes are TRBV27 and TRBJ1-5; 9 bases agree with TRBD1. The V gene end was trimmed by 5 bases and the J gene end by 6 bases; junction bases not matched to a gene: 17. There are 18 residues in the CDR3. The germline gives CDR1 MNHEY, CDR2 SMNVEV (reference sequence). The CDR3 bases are TGTGCCAGCAGTCCTCGCCCACCGGGACAGGGAATTACTCAGCCCCAGCATTTT. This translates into CASSPRPPGQGITQPQHF.

The DNA of the CDR3 is TGTGCCAGCAGTTACACCGGGACAGACTATGGCTACACCTTC. Its protein is CASSYTGTDYGYTF. The genes are TRBV6-9 and TRBJ1-2, with 7 bases identical to TRBD1. Trimming cost V 3 bases and J 3 bases; bases outside gene matches: 4. In germline, CDR1 is MNHGY, CDR2 SVAAGI. CDR3 length: 14 amino acids.

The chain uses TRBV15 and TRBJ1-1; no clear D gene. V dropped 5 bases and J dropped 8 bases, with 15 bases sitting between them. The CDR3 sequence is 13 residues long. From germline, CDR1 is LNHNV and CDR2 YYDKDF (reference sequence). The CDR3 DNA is TGTGCCACCAGCCAAGTGGGTGACGAAGAAGCTTTCTTT. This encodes CATSQVGDEEAFF. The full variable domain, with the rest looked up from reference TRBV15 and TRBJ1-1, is DAMVIQNPRYQVTQFGKPVTLSCSQTLNHNVMYWYQQKSSQAPKLLFHYYDKDFNNEADTPDNFQSRRPNTSFCFLDIRSPGLGDTAMYLCATSQVGDEEAFFGQGTRLTVV.

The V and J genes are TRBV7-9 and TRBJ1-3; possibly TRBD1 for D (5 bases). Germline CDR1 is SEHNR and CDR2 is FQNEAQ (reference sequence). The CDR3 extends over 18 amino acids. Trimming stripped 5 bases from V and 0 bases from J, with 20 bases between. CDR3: CASSASSQGVSSGNTIYF. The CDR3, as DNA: TGTGCCAGCAGCGCCTCCTCTCAGGGTGTTAGCTCTGGAAACACCATATATTTT.

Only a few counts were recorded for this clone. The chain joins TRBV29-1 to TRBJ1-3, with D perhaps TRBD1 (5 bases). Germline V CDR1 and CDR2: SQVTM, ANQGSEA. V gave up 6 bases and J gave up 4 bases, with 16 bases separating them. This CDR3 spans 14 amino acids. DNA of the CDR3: TGCAGCGTGAAGGGAGGGGTGTACGGAAACACCATATATTTT. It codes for CSVKGGVYGNTIYF.

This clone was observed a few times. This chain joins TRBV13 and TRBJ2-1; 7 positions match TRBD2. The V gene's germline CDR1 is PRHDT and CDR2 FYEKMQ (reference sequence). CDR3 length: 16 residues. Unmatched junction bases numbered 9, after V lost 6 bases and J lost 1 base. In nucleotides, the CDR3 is TGTGCCAGCAGTACCACGGCGGGGGTTTCCTACAATGAGCAGTTCTTC. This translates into CASSTTAGVSYNEQFF.

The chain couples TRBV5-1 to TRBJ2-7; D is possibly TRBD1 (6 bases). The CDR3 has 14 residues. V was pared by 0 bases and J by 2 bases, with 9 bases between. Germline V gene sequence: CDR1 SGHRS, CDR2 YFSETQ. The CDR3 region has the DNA TGCGCCAGCAGCTTGGCCAGGGACACCTACGAGCAGTACTTC. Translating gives CASSLARDTYEQYF.

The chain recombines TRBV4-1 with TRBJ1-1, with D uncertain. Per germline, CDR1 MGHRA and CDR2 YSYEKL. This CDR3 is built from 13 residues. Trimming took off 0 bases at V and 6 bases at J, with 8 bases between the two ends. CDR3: CASSQDYLAEAFF. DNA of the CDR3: TGCGCCAGCAGCCAAGATTATCTGGCTGAAGCTTTCTTT.

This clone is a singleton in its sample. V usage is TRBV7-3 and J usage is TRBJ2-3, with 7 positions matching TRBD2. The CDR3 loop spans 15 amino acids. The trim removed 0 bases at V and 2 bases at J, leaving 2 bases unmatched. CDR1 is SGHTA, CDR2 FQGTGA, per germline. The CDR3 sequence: CASSLTGGTTDTQYF. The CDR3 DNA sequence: TGTGCCAGCAGCTTAACGGGGGGGACCACAGATACGCAGTATTTT.

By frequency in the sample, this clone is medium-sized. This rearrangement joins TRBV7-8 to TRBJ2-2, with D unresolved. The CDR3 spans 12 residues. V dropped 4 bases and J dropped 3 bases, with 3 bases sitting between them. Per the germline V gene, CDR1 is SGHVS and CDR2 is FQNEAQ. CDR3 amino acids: CASSSYTGELFF. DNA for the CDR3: TGTGCCAGCAGCTCTTACACCGGGGAGCTGTTTTTT.

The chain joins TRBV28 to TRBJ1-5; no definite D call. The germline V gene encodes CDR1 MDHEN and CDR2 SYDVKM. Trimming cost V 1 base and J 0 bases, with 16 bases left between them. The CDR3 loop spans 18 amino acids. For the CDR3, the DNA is TGTGCCAGCAGTTTATTCCGCCGGACTACTTATAGCAATCAGCCCCAGCATTTT. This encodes CASSLFRRTTYSNQPQHF.

CDR3 sequence reads: CASSELAGVHNEQFF. CDR3 nucleotide sequence: TGTGCCAGCAGTGAGCTAGCGGGAGTACACAATGAGCAGTTCTTC. This chain uses TRBV25-1 with TRBJ2-1; 10 bases map to TRBD2. Unmatched junction bases numbered 4, after V lost 3 bases and J lost 5 bases. Looked up from germline, CDR1 is MGHDK and CDR2 is SYGVNS. This CDR3 is built from 15 residues.

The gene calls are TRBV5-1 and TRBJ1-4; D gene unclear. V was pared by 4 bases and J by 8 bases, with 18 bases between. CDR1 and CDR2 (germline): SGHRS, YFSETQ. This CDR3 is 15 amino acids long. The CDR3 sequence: CASSPQTGFVEKLFF. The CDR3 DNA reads TGCGCCAGCAGCCCCCAAACCGGGTTCGTAGAAAAACTGTTTTTT.

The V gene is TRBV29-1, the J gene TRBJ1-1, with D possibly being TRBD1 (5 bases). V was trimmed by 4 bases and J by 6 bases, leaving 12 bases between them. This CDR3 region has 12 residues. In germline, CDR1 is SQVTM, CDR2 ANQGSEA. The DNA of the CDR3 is TGCAGCGTTGTAGGGACTAACCCTGAAGCTTTCTTT. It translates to CSVVGTNPEAFF.

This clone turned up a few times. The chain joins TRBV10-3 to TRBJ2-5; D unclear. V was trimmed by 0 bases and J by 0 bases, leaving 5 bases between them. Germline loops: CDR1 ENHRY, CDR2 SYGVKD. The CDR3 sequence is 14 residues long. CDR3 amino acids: CAISESANQETQYF. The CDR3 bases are TGTGCCATCAGTGAGTCGGCGAACCAAGAGACCCAGTACTTC.

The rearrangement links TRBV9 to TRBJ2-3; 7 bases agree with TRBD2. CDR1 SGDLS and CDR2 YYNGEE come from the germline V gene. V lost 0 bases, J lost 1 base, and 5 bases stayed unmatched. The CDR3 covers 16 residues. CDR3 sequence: CASSVGGGGGTDTQYF. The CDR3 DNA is TGTGCCAGCAGCGTAGGAGGCGGGGGTGGCACAGATACGCAGTATTTT. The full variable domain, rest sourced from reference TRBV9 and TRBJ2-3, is DSGVTQTPKHLITATGQRVTLRCSPRSGDLSVYWYQQSLDQGLQFLIQYYNGEERAKGNILERFSAQQFPDLHSELNLSSLELGDSALYFCASSVGGGGGTDTQYFGPGTRLTVL.